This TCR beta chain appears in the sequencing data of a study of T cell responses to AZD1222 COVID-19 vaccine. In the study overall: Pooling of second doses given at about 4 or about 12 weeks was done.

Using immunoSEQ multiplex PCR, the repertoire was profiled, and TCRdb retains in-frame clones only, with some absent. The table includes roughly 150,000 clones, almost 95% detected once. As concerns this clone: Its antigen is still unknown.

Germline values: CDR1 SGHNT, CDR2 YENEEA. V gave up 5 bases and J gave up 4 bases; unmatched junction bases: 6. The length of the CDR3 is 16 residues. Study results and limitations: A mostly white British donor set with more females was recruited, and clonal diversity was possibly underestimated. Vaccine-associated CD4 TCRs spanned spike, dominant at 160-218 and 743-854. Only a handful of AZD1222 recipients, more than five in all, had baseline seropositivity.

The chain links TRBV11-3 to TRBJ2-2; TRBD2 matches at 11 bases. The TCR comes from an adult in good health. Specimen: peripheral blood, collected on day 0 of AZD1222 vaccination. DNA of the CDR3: TGTGCCAGCAGCCACGGACTAGCGGGTGTCACCGGGGAGCTGTTTTTT. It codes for CASSHGLAGVTGELFF.